Listed below are T cell receptor beta chains from one sample, sequenced in a study of blood T cell repertoires in COVID-19. This table comes from immunoSEQ multiplex PCR, and its TCRdb copy is limited to in-frame clones, with some not included. Seen here are 400,000 to 550,000 clones, around 89% observed once, and the top ten hold about 4.5%. Material: peripheral blood. These receptor sequences come from a woman in her twenties or thirties with acute or convalescent COVID-19. The CDR3 runs from the conserved cysteine through the conserved F or W. The D gene is left open where the match is weak. Only part of the rows carry a size: once, few, many, or a class if the clone is expanded.

cdr3_aa: CASSYGDISGNTIYF
cdr3_nt: TGTGCCAGCAGTTACGGGGATATCTCTGGAAACACCATATATTTT
cdr3_length: 15
j_call: TRBJ1-3
clone_size: -
d_call: -
v_call: TRBV28

cdr3_aa: CASSPAWASGITDTQYF
cdr3_nt: TGTGCCAGCAGCCCCGCCTGGGCTAGCGGGATCACAGATACGCAGTATTTT
cdr3_length: 17
j_call: TRBJ2-3
clone_size: -
d_call: TRBD2
v_call: TRBV13

cdr3_aa: CASSIQGQGNSPLHF
cdr3_nt: TGTGCCAGTAGTATCCAGGGACAGGGCAATTCACCCCTCCACTTT
cdr3_length: 15
j_call: TRBJ1-6
clone_size: -
d_call: TRBD1
v_call: TRBV19

cdr3_aa: CASSQDRLTQPGAFF
cdr3_nt: TGTGCCAGCAGCCAAGATAGGCTCACCCAGCCGGGAGCTTTCTTT
cdr3_length: 15
j_call: TRBJ1-1
clone_size: -
d_call: -
v_call: TRBV4-2

cdr3_aa: CASSSHTGTGGEAFF
cdr3_nt: TGTGCCAGCAGCTCACATACCGGGACAGGGGGCGAAGCTTTCTTT
cdr3_length: 15
j_call: TRBJ1-1
clone_size: -
d_call: TRBD1
v_call: TRBV5-5

cdr3_aa: CASSIGRNYNSPLHF
cdr3_nt: TGTGCCAGTAGTATAGGGCGGAACTATAATTCACCCCTCCACTTT
cdr3_length: 15
j_call: TRBJ1-6
clone_size: -
d_call: -
v_call: TRBV19

cdr3_aa: CASRRGGGMNTEAFF
cdr3_nt: TGTGCCAGCAGGCGAGGAGGAGGAATGAACACTGAAGCTTTCTTT
cdr3_length: 15
j_call: TRBJ1-1
clone_size: -
d_call: -
v_call: TRBV6-6

cdr3_aa: CASRTEGNTEAFF
cdr3_nt: TGTGCCAGCAGGACCGAGGGGAACACTGAAGCTTTCTTT
cdr3_length: 13
j_call: TRBJ1-1
clone_size: -
d_call: -
v_call: TRBV2

cdr3_aa: CASSLGVGATDTQYF
cdr3_nt: TGTGCCAGCAGCTTAGGGGTTGGGGCCACAGATACGCAGTATTTT
cdr3_length: 15
j_call: TRBJ2-3
clone_size: -
d_call: -
v_call: TRBV7-6

cdr3_aa: CASSKTEKTNPTLQANTGELFF
cdr3_nt: TGTGCCAGCAGCAAGACAGAGAAGACCAACCCGACCCTCCAAGCGAACACCGGGGAGCTGTTTTTT
cdr3_length: 22
j_call: TRBJ2-2
clone_size: -
d_call: -
v_call: TRBV21-1

cdr3_aa: CAWSGLAGVTDTQYF
cdr3_nt: TGTGCCTGGAGTGGACTAGCGGGGGTCACAGATACGCAGTATTTT
cdr3_length: 15
j_call: TRBJ2-3
clone_size: once
d_call: TRBD2
v_call: TRBV30

cdr3_aa: CSVGDRNQPQHF
cdr3_nt: TGCAGCGTTGGGGACAGAAATCAGCCCCAGCATTTT
cdr3_length: 12
j_call: TRBJ1-5
clone_size: -
d_call: TRBD1
v_call: TRBV29-1

cdr3_aa: CAWTVTVNTEAFF
cdr3_nt: TGTGCCTGGACCGTAACAGTGAACACTGAAGCTTTCTTT
cdr3_length: 13
j_call: TRBJ1-1
clone_size: -
d_call: -
v_call: TRBV30

cdr3_aa: CASSLVGTGQPQHF
cdr3_nt: TGTGCCAGCAGTTTGGTGGGTACGGGACAGCCCCAGCATTTT
cdr3_length: 14
j_call: TRBJ1-5
clone_size: -
d_call: -
v_call: TRBV28

cdr3_aa: CASTPVAGTGANVLTF
cdr3_nt: TGTGCCAGCACCCCTGTCGCGGGGACTGGGGCCAACGTCCTGACTTTC
cdr3_length: 16
j_call: TRBJ2-6
clone_size: once
d_call: -
v_call: TRBV18

cdr3_aa: CARQDDPIF
cdr3_nt: TGTGCCAGACAGGATGACCCCATATTC
cdr3_length: 9
j_call: TRBJ2-7
clone_size: -
d_call: -
v_call: TRBV6-4

cdr3_aa: CATSRGTGGETQYF
cdr3_nt: TGTGCCACCAGCAGAGGTACAGGGGGGGAGACCCAGTACTTC
cdr3_length: 14
j_call: TRBJ2-5
clone_size: once
d_call: TRBD1
v_call: TRBV15

cdr3_aa: CAISESDADRGHGYTF
cdr3_nt: TGTGCCATCAGTGAGTCGGACGCGGACAGGGGCCATGGCTACACCTTC
cdr3_length: 16
j_call: TRBJ1-2
clone_size: -
d_call: TRBD1
v_call: TRBV10-3

cdr3_aa: CASSEKVQRGYQETQYF
cdr3_nt: TGTGCCAGCAGTGAAAAAGTCCAGCGGGGGTATCAAGAGACCCAGTACTTC
cdr3_length: 17
j_call: TRBJ2-5
clone_size: -
d_call: TRBD2
v_call: TRBV6-1

cdr3_aa: CASNSLRGGTETQYF
cdr3_nt: TGTGCCAGCAATTCGTTAAGGGGGGGTACGGAGACCCAGTACTTC
cdr3_length: 15
j_call: TRBJ2-5
clone_size: -
d_call: -
v_call: TRBV13

cdr3_aa: CATSAGTGPYEQYF
cdr3_nt: TGCGCCACCTCCGCCGGGACAGGACCATACGAGCAGTACTTC
cdr3_length: 14
j_call: TRBJ2-7
clone_size: -
d_call: TRBD1
v_call: TRBV10-2

cdr3_aa: CAWSQGPARGPQHF
cdr3_nt: TGTGCCTGGAGTCAGGGCCCCGCCCGAGGGCCCCAGCATTTT
cdr3_length: 14
j_call: TRBJ1-5
clone_size: -
d_call: -
v_call: TRBV30

cdr3_aa: CASSVGEKTQYF
cdr3_nt: TGTGCCAGCAGCGTAGGGGAGAAGACCCAGTACTTC
cdr3_length: 12
j_call: TRBJ2-5
clone_size: -
d_call: -
v_call: TRBV9

cdr3_aa: CASSLDLGRNTEAFF
cdr3_nt: TGTGCCAGCAGCCTGGACCTTGGGAGAAACACTGAAGCTTTCTTT
cdr3_length: 15
j_call: TRBJ1-1
clone_size: few
d_call: -
v_call: TRBV6-5

cdr3_aa: CASSIEVKFGAQGKLFF
cdr3_nt: TGTGCCAGTAGTATTGAAGTGAAGTTCGGCGCCCAGGGAAAACTGTTTTTT
cdr3_length: 17
j_call: TRBJ1-4
clone_size: -
d_call: -
v_call: TRBV19

cdr3_aa: CASSRGDSYEQYF
cdr3_nt: TGTGCCAGCAGTCGGGGGGACTCCTACGAGCAGTACTTC
cdr3_length: 13
j_call: TRBJ2-7
clone_size: -
d_call: TRBD2
v_call: TRBV2

cdr3_aa: CATSSARTGASGETQYF
cdr3_nt: TGTGCCACCAGCAGTGCCCGGACAGGGGCATCCGGGGAGACCCAGTACTTC
cdr3_length: 17
j_call: TRBJ2-5
clone_size: -
d_call: TRBD1
v_call: TRBV15

cdr3_aa: CASSYLASSSDTQYF
cdr3_nt: TGTGCCAGCAGTTACTTGGCTAGCTCGTCAGATACGCAGTATTTT
cdr3_length: 15
j_call: TRBJ2-3
clone_size: -
d_call: -
v_call: TRBV6-5

cdr3_aa: CASSIWRTGNTGELFF
cdr3_nt: TGTGCCAGTAGTATTTGGAGGACAGGGAACACCGGGGAGCTGTTTTTT
cdr3_length: 16
j_call: TRBJ2-2
clone_size: -
d_call: TRBD1
v_call: TRBV19

cdr3_aa: CASKTGDYGYTF
cdr3_nt: TGTGCCAGCAAAACAGGAGACTATGGCTACACCTTC
cdr3_length: 12
j_call: TRBJ1-2
clone_size: -
d_call: -
v_call: TRBV6-5

cdr3_aa: CASSEQRGGTGELFF
cdr3_nt: TGTGCCAGCAGTGAACAGCGGGGGGGAACCGGGGAGCTGTTTTTT
cdr3_length: 15
j_call: TRBJ2-2
clone_size: -
d_call: TRBD2
v_call: TRBV2

cdr3_aa: CASTPRNSGEIAKNIQYF
cdr3_nt: TGTGCCAGCACCCCTCGGAATAGCGGGGAAATAGCCAAAAACATTCAGTACTTC
cdr3_length: 18
j_call: TRBJ2-4
clone_size: -
d_call: TRBD2
v_call: TRBV6-2/TRBV6-3

cdr3_aa: CASSKQGSRPQHF
cdr3_nt: TGTGCCAGCAGTAAACAGGGGTCCCGGCCCCAGCATTTT
cdr3_length: 13
j_call: TRBJ1-5
clone_size: -
d_call: TRBD1
v_call: TRBV12-3/TRBV12-4

cdr3_aa: CASSSGTLSYEQYF
cdr3_nt: TGTGCCAGCAGCTCCGGGACACTCTCCTACGAGCAGTACTTC
cdr3_length: 14
j_call: TRBJ2-7
clone_size: -
d_call: -
v_call: TRBV2

cdr3_aa: CASRTSLLIPYNEQFF
cdr3_nt: TGTGCCAGCAGAACTTCTCTCCTAATTCCCTACAATGAGCAGTTCTTC
cdr3_length: 16
j_call: TRBJ2-1
clone_size: -
d_call: -
v_call: TRBV28

cdr3_aa: CASIGGGGGAGNEQFF
cdr3_nt: TGTGCCAGCATAGGAGGTGGAGGGGGCGCTGGGAATGAGCAGTTCTTC
cdr3_length: 16
j_call: TRBJ2-1
clone_size: -
d_call: -
v_call: TRBV3-1/TRBV3-2

cdr3_aa: CASNKRGGAAQETQYF
cdr3_nt: TGTGCCAGCAACAAGCGGGGGGGCGCAGCCCAAGAGACCCAGTACTTC
cdr3_length: 16
j_call: TRBJ2-5
clone_size: -
d_call: TRBD2
v_call: TRBV2